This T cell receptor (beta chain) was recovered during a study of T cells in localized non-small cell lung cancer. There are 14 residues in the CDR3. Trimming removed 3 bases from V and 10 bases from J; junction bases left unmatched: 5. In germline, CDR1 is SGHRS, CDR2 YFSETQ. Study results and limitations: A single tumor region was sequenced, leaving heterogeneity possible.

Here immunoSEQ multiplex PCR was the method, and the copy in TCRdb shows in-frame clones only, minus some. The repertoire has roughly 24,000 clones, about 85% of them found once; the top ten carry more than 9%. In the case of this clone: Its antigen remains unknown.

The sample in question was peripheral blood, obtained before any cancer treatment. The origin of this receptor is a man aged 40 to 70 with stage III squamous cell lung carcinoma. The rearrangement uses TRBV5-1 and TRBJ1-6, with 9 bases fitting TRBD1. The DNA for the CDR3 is TGCGCCAGCAGCTCCGGGACAGGGAGGTCACCCCTCCACTTT. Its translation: CASSSGTGRSPLHF.